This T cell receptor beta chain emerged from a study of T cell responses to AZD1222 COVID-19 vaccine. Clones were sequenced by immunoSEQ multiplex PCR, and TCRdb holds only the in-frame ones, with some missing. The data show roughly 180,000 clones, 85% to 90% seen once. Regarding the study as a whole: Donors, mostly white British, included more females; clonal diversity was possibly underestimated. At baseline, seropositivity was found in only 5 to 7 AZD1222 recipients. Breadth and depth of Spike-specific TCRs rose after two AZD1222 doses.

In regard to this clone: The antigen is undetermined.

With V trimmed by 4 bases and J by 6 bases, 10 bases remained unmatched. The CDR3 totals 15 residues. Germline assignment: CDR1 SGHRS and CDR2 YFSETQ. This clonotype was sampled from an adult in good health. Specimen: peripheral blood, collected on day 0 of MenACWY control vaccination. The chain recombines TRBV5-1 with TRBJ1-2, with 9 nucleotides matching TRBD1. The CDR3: CASSPWDRAGDGYTF. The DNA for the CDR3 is TGCGCCAGCAGCCCCTGGGACAGGGCAGGAGATGGCTACACCTTC.